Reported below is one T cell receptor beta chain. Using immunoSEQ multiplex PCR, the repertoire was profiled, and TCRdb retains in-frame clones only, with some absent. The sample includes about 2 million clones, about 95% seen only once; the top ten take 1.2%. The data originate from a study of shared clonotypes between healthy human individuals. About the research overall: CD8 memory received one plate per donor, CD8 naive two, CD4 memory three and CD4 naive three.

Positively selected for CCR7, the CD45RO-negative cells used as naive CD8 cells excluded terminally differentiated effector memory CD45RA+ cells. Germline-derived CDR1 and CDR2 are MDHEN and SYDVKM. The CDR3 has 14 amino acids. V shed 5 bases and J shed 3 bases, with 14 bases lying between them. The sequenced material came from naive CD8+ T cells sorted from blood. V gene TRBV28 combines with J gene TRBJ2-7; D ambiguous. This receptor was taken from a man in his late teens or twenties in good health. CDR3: CASSNIGAVYEQYF. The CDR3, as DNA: TGTGCCAGCAGTAACATCGGCGCAGTCTACGAGCAGTACTTC. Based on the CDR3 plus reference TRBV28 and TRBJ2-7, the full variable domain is DVKVTQSSRYLVKRTGEKVFLECVQDMDHENMFWYRQDPGLGLRLIYFSYDVKMKEKGDIPEGYSVSREKKERFSLILESASTNQTSMYLCASSNIGAVYEQYFGPGTRLTVT.